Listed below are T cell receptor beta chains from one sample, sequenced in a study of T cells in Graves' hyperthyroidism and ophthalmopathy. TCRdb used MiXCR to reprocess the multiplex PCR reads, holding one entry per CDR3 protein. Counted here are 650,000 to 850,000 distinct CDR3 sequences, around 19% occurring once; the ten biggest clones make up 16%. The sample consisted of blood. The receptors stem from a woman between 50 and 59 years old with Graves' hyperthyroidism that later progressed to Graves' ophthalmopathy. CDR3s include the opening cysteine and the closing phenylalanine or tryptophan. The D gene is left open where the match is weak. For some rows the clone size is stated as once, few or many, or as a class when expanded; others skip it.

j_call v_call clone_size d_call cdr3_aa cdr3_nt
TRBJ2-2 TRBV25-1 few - CASSTGLTGELFF TGTGCCAGCTCTACGGGTCTTACCGGGGAGCTGTTTTTT
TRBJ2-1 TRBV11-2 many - CASSLGFGVDEQFF TGTGCCAGCAGCTTAGGGTTCGGGGTCGATGAGCAGTTCTTC
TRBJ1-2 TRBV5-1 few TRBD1 CASSSDRGSSYGYTF TGCGCCAGCAGCTCCGACAGGGGCTCGAGCTATGGCTACACCTTC
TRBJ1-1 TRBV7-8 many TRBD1 CASSIPTGAPRTEAFF TGTGCCAGCAGCATCCCGACAGGGGCACCCCGGACTGAAGCTTTCTTT
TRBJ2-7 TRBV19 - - CASSGGVGQATYEQYF TGTGCCAGTAGTGGGGGGGTTGGACAGGCAACCTACGAGCAGTACTTC
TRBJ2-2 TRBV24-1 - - CATSDLPHRADTGELFF TGTGCCACCAGTGATTTGCCTCACAGGGCGGACACCGGGGAGCTGTTTTTT
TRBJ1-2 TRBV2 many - CASRLDGPAAGYTF TGTGCCAGCAGGCTGGACGGTCCGGCGGCTGGCTACACCTTC
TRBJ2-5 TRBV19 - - CASNPSAAQETQYF TGTGCCAGTAACCCTAGCGCGGCTCAAGAGACCCAGTACTTC
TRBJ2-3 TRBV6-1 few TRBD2 CASSSPNWVAGAYTDTQYF TGTGCCAGCAGTTCCCCTAATTGGGTAGCGGGGGCCTACACAGATACGCAGTATTTT
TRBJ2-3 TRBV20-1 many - CSARSEGGTDTQYF TGCAGTGCTAGATCGGAAGGCGGCACAGATACGCAGTATTTT
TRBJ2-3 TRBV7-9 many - CASSRQDTSTDTQYF TGTGCCAGCAGCCGACAGGACACTAGCACAGATACGCAGTATTTT
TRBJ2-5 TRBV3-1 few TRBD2 CASSQAGTSDQETQYF TGTGCCAGCAGCCAAGCCGGGACTAGCGATCAAGAGACCCAGTACTTC
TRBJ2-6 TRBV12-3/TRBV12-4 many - CASSWGLGSSGANVLTF TGTGCCAGCAGTTGGGGGTTGGGCAGCTCTGGGGCCAACGTCCTGACTTTC
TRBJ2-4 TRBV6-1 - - CASSWTINIQYF TGTGCCAGCAGCTGGACTATAAACATTCAGTACTTC
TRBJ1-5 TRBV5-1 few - CASSLVGAGHQPQHF TGCGCCAGCAGCTTGGTTGGGGCAGGGCATCAGCCCCAGCATTTT
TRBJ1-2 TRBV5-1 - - CASSPETGFDDYGYTF TGCGCCAGCAGCCCCGAAACAGGATTTGACGACTATGGCTACACCTTC
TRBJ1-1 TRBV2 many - CASSGQLNTEAFF TGTGCCAGCAGTGGACAGCTGAACACTGAAGCTTTCTTT
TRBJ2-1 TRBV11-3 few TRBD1 CASSLGQGARYEQFF TGTGCCAGCAGCTTAGGTCAGGGGGCAAGGTATGAGCAGTTCTTC
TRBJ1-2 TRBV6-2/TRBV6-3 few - CASSALQRHPTF TGTGCCAGCAGTGCCTTACAGCGACACCCCACCTTC
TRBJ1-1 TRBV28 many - CASRTGFTEAFF TGTGCCAGCAGAACAGGGTTCACTGAAGCTTTCTTT
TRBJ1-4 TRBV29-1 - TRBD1 CSVSGTANEKLFF TGCAGCGTTTCCGGGACAGCTAATGAAAAACTGTTTTTT
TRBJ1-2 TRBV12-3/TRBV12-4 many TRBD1 CASSFRTGANGYTF TGTGCCAGCAGTTTCCGGACAGGGGCGAATGGCTACACCTTC
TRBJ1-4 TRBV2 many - CASLVGGPANEKLFF TGTGCCAGCCTGGTGGGAGGTCCTGCTAATGAAAAACTGTTTTTT
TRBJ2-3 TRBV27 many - CASRRVFTDTQYF TGTGCCAGCCGCAGAGTTTTCACAGATACGCAGTATTTT
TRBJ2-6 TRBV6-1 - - CASTMGASGANVLTF TGTGCCAGCACAATGGGAGCCTCTGGGGCCAACGTCCTGACTTTC
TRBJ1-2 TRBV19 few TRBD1 CATRLNRGTRGGYTF TGTGCCACCCGTCTGAACAGGGGAACTAGGGGTGGCTACACCTTC
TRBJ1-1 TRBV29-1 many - CSVVRDGADIEAFF TGCAGCGTTGTTCGTGACGGGGCTGACATTGAAGCTTTCTTT
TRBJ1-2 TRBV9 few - CASSLRAGVGYTF TGTGCCAGCAGCCTCCGAGCGGGGGTAGGCTACACCTTC
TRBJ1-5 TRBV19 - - CASSPQSPGPWKPQHF TGTGCCAGTAGCCCCCAATCGCCGGGACCGTGGAAGCCCCAGCATTTT